This T cell receptor (beta chain) was profiled in a study of low-dose radiotherapy and immunotherapy resistance in tumors. Ten or more counts support this clonotype. With TRAV- and TRBV-specific primers, first-strand cDNA was made, covering the alpha and beta chains. A roughly 20-cycle PCR with a constant-region primer and V-primer adapter amplified TCRs. TCRdb used MiXCR to reprocess the reads, holding one entry per CDR3 protein. The profile shows more than 85,000 distinct CDR3 sequences, 9.4% of them singletons. Time point described: before trial treatment. CDR1 and CDR2 from the germline V gene are DFQATT and SNEGSKA (reference sequence). V gave up 2 bases and J gave up 9 bases, with 17 bases separating them. The CDR3 has 14 amino acids.

Sequenced material: PBMCs, taken before treatment. The origin of this receptor is a male donor with prostate cancer. The genes are TRBV20-1 and TRBJ2-1; perhaps TRBD2 as D (6 bases). CDR3 sequence: CSARFGTPVSEQFF. CDR3 sequence (DNA): TGCAGTGCTAGATTCGGGACTCCCGTGAGTGAGCAGTTCTTC.